This T cell receptor beta chain was observed in a study of regulatory T cells in long-lasting Graves disease. Regarding the study as a whole: Gene preferences differed: TRBV28, TRBJ1-2, TRBJ2-5 in persistent cases.

Arm-PCR with iRepertoire HTBI primers amplified the CDR3 regions for these TCR beta libraries. TCRdb used MiXCR to reprocess the multiplex PCR reads, holding one entry per CDR3 protein. The sample lists 300,000 to 350,000 distinct CDR3 sequences, about 20% seen once, with roughly 29% in the top ten. Of note for this clonotype: Its antigen is unknown. Being one base from a much bigger clone, this may be a read error.

Stated time point: persistent/refractory GD, antithyroid drugs over 5 years with positive TRAb. Isolated PBMC RNA provided the starting material for the TCR library. After removal of 7 bases from V and 4 bases from J, the junction contained 6 bases not matched to a gene. The V gene's germline CDR1 is MNHNS and CDR2 SASEGT. The CDR3 length is 13 residues. This receptor was identified in a female donor with Graves disease. This rearrangement joins TRBV6-1 to TRBJ1-2; 7 nucleotides line up with TRBD1. Material: peripheral blood mononuclear cells (PBMCs), obtained when the disease was refractory, from a patient treated with antithyroid drugs. The CDR3 region has the DNA TGTGCCAGCACCATAGGGGGCTCCTATGGCTACACCTTC. Its translation: CASTIGGSYGYTF.